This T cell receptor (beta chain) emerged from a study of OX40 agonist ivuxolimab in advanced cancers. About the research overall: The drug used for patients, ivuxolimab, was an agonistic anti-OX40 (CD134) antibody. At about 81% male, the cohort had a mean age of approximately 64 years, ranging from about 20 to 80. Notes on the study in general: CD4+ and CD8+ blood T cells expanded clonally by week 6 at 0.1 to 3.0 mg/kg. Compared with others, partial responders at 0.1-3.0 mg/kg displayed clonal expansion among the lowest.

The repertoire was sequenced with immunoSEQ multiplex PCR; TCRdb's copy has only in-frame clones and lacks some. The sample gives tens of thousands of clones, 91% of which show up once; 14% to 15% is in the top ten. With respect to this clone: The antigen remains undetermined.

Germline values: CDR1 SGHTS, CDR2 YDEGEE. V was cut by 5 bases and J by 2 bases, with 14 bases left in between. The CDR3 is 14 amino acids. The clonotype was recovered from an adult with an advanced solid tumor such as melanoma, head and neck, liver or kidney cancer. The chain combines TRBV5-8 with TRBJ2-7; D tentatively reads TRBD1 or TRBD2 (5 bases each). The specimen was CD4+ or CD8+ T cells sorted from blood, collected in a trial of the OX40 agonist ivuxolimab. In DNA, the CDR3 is TGTGCCAGCAGGCTTAACCGGGGCCCCTACGAGCAGTACTTC. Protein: CASRLNRGPYEQYF.